Below, one TCR beta chain is given with its context. The target antigen is unknown. The CDR3 loop spans 12 amino acids. The V and J ends lost 4 bases and 11 bases respectively, with 14 bases between them. Germline CDR1 and CDR2: LGHNA and YSLEER. This specimen belongs to a study of T cells in narcolepsy. About the study: Patients with NT1 or NT2 and healthy control donors were enrolled.

Study-level findings and limits: Autoreactive HCRT-specific and TRIB2-specific clonotypes were marked in same-patient CSF-versus-blood CD4+ comparisons.

Measured with immunoSEQ multiplex PCR; TCRdb has only the in-frame clones, and not every one. Of over 30,000 clones listed, approximately 90% are singletons. The genes are TRBV4-3 and TRBJ1-1, with D tentatively TRBD1 (6 bases). The sample comprised CD45RA- memory CD4+ T cells from PBMCs. The source of this sequence is a human donor with narcolepsy. In DNA, the CDR3 is TGCGCCAGCAGCCCATTAGGGGGGACGGCTTTCTTT. Residues: CASSPLGGTAFF.